These T cell receptor beta chains were read from a single sample in a study of beta chain features in type 1 diabetes. TCRdb's table, derived via immunoSEQ multiplex PCR, lists solely in-frame clones and lacks some. This table has around 360,000 clones, around 12% appearing once. The sequenced material came from naive CD4+ T cells from blood. These receptors originate from a woman aged 18-29 years with type 1 diabetes. CDR3s include the opening cysteine and the closing phenylalanine or tryptophan. Each record gives: CDR3 DNA, CDR3 protein, J gene, V gene, CDR3 length, clone size, D gene. A D gene is named only where the DNA matches it firmly. Rows may omit the clone size; those that give it use once, few, many or a size class.

CDR3 DNA: TGTGCCAGCAGTACAGGGGGGACTGAAGCTTTCTTT
CDR3 protein: CASSTGGTEAFF
J gene: TRBJ1-1
V gene: TRBV28
CDR3 length: 12
clone size: NA
D gene: TRBD1

CDR3 DNA: TGTGCCAGCAGTCCCGGGACTAGCGGCACAGATACGCAGTATTTT
CDR3 protein: CASSPGTSGTDTQYF
J gene: TRBJ2-3
V gene: TRBV9
CDR3 length: 15
clone size: few
D gene: TRBD2

CDR3 DNA: TGTGCCAGCAGCTTCCTCCTTGGAGGAGGGAATTCACCCCTCCACTTT
CDR3 protein: CASSFLLGGGNSPLHF
J gene: TRBJ1-6
V gene: TRBV7-9
CDR3 length: 16
clone size: few
D gene: NA

CDR3 DNA: TGTGCCAGTAGTATAGGCTACGGGGAATTGGAGACCCAGTACTTC
CDR3 protein: CASSIGYGELETQYF
J gene: TRBJ2-5
V gene: TRBV19
CDR3 length: 15
clone size: NA
D gene: NA

CDR3 DNA: TGTGCCAGCAGCCTACCGGGACAGAACTATGGCTACACCTTC
CDR3 protein: CASSLPGQNYGYTF
J gene: TRBJ1-2
V gene: TRBV5-4
CDR3 length: 14
clone size: few
D gene: TRBD1

CDR3 DNA: TGTGCCAGCAGCTCCAGTAGGGGGGGGGATACGCAGTATTTT
CDR3 protein: CASSSSRGGDTQYF
J gene: TRBJ2-3
V gene: TRBV7-2
CDR3 length: 14
clone size: NA
D gene: NA

CDR3 DNA: TGTGCCAGCAGCCAGTGGGGCCTAAGCTCCTACAATGAGCAGTTCTTC
CDR3 protein: CASSQWGLSSYNEQFF
J gene: TRBJ2-1
V gene: TRBV14
CDR3 length: 16
clone size: few
D gene: NA

CDR3 DNA: TGTGCCAGCAGCCCGGGACTAGCGGGGGGGAATGAGCAGTTCTTC
CDR3 protein: CASSPGLAGGNEQFF
J gene: TRBJ2-1
V gene: TRBV7-2
CDR3 length: 15
clone size: NA
D gene: TRBD2

CDR3 DNA: TGTGCCAGCAGCTTAGAAAAGAGGGGACAGAAAAACATTCAGTACTTC
CDR3 protein: CASSLEKRGQKNIQYF
J gene: TRBJ2-4
V gene: TRBV7-9
CDR3 length: 16
clone size: NA
D gene: TRBD1

CDR3 DNA: TGTGCCTGGAGTGTTCGCTTAACTAGCGTCTCCTACAATGAGCAGTTCTTC
CDR3 protein: CAWSVRLTSVSYNEQFF
J gene: TRBJ2-1
V gene: TRBV30
CDR3 length: 17
clone size: NA
D gene: TRBD2

CDR3 DNA: TGTGCCAGCAGCCTGACAGGCTCTGGGGCCAACGTCCTGACTTTC
CDR3 protein: CASSLTGSGANVLTF
J gene: TRBJ2-6
V gene: TRBV28
CDR3 length: 15
clone size: few
D gene: NA

CDR3 DNA: TGCAGCGTTGAAGGCGGGAGTGGAGATACGCAGTATTTT
CDR3 protein: CSVEGGSGDTQYF
J gene: TRBJ2-3
V gene: TRBV29-1
CDR3 length: 13
clone size: few
D gene: TRBD2

CDR3 DNA: TGTGCCAGCAGTTTGCCCAGCGGGACAGATACGCAGTATTTT
CDR3 protein: CASSLPSGTDTQYF
J gene: TRBJ2-3
V gene: TRBV28
CDR3 length: 14
clone size: NA
D gene: NA

CDR3 DNA: TGTGCCAGCAGCAAACTGGGACAGTCCAACGAGCAGTACTTC
CDR3 protein: CASSKLGQSNEQYF
J gene: TRBJ2-7
V gene: TRBV21-1
CDR3 length: 14
clone size: few
D gene: NA

CDR3 DNA: TGCGCCAGCAGCCAAGTTCTAGCGGTTTACAATGAGCAGTTCTTC
CDR3 protein: CASSQVLAVYNEQFF
J gene: TRBJ2-1
V gene: TRBV4-1
CDR3 length: 15
clone size: few
D gene: TRBD2

CDR3 DNA: TGTGCCAGCAGTTCACGGGAAAACTATGGCTACACCTTC
CDR3 protein: CASSSRENYGYTF
J gene: TRBJ1-2
V gene: TRBV6-5
CDR3 length: 13
clone size: NA
D gene: NA

CDR3 DNA: TGTGCCAGTCGTCAGGACAGGGGGTACCAAGAGACCCAGTACTTC
CDR3 protein: CASRQDRGYQETQYF
J gene: TRBJ2-5
V gene: TRBV6-5
CDR3 length: 15
clone size: few
D gene: TRBD1

CDR3 DNA: TGTGCCAGCAGGGAACAGAGGAGCTACACCTTC
CDR3 protein: CASREQRSYTF
J gene: TRBJ1-2
V gene: TRBV2
CDR3 length: 11
clone size: NA
D gene: NA

CDR3 DNA: TGTGCCAGCAGTGTTCGGGTCGAGCAGTACTTC
CDR3 protein: CASSVRVEQYF
J gene: TRBJ2-7
V gene: TRBV2
CDR3 length: 11
clone size: NA
D gene: NA

CDR3 DNA: TGTGCCAGCAGCTTAGGACTAGCGGGAGCAGGGGAGACCCAGTACTTC
CDR3 protein: CASSLGLAGAGETQYF
J gene: TRBJ2-5
V gene: TRBV13
CDR3 length: 16
clone size: NA
D gene: TRBD2

CDR3 DNA: TGTGCCAGCAGCTCAACAGGGACCGCTGAGACCCAGTACTTC
CDR3 protein: CASSSTGTAETQYF
J gene: TRBJ2-5
V gene: TRBV7-9
CDR3 length: 14
clone size: NA
D gene: NA

CDR3 DNA: TGTGCCAGCAGTTACTCGGGACAGGGAACCTACGAGCAGTACTTC
CDR3 protein: CASSYSGQGTYEQYF
J gene: TRBJ2-7
V gene: TRBV6-5
CDR3 length: 15
clone size: few
D gene: TRBD1

CDR3 DNA: TGCAGTGCTTCACTTAGTCATGAGCAGTTCTTC
CDR3 protein: CSASLSHEQFF
J gene: TRBJ2-1
V gene: TRBV20-1
CDR3 length: 11
clone size: few
D gene: NA

CDR3 DNA: TGTGCCAGCAGCCTTCGGGGGGGGAGCGACAATGAGCAGTTCTTC
CDR3 protein: CASSLRGGSDNEQFF
J gene: TRBJ2-1
V gene: TRBV14
CDR3 length: 15
clone size: few
D gene: TRBD2

CDR3 DNA: TGTGCCAGCAGCCCAAGACTAGCGTACACAGATACGCAGTATTTT
CDR3 protein: CASSPRLAYTDTQYF
J gene: TRBJ2-3
V gene: TRBV9
CDR3 length: 15
clone size: NA
D gene: TRBD2

CDR3 DNA: TGCAGCGTTGAAGATCCTAGCGGGGGAACCTACAATGAGCAGTTCTTC
CDR3 protein: CSVEDPSGGTYNEQFF
J gene: TRBJ2-1
V gene: TRBV29-1
CDR3 length: 16
clone size: few
D gene: TRBD2

CDR3 DNA: TGTGCCACCATACAGGGCTACGAGCAGTACTTC
CDR3 protein: CATIQGYEQYF
J gene: TRBJ2-7
V gene: TRBV28
CDR3 length: 11
clone size: few
D gene: NA

CDR3 DNA: TGTGCCAGCAGCAAGTCACCGGGACTAGCGGGACCCGAGCAGTACTTC
CDR3 protein: CASSKSPGLAGPEQYF
J gene: TRBJ2-7
V gene: TRBV7-2
CDR3 length: 16
clone size: NA
D gene: TRBD2

CDR3 DNA: TGTGCCAGCAGCCCGGGATACGGGGGCGGGGAGCTGTTTTTT
CDR3 protein: CASSPGYGGGELFF
J gene: TRBJ2-2
V gene: TRBV7-8
CDR3 length: 14
clone size: NA
D gene: NA

CDR3 DNA: TGTGCCAGCAGCTTCTCCAAGGACTTTTCCTACGAGCAGTACTTC
CDR3 protein: CASSFSKDFSYEQYF
J gene: TRBJ2-7
V gene: TRBV11-1
CDR3 length: 15
clone size: NA
D gene: NA

CDR3 DNA: TGTGCCAGCAGGAGGGAGACAGGCCTTCTGGGTGAGCAGTACTTC
CDR3 protein: CASRRETGLLGEQYF
J gene: TRBJ2-7
V gene: TRBV6-5
CDR3 length: 15
clone size: few
D gene: NA

CDR3 DNA: TGTGCCAGCTCACCAGGGACTGGGAACAATGAGCAGTTCTTC
CDR3 protein: CASSPGTGNNEQFF
J gene: TRBJ2-1
V gene: TRBV18
CDR3 length: 14
clone size: few
D gene: NA

CDR3 DNA: TGTGCCAGCTACCTGAGACAGGGGAACACTGAAGCTTTCTTT
CDR3 protein: CASYLRQGNTEAFF
J gene: TRBJ1-1
V gene: TRBV6-5
CDR3 length: 14
clone size: NA
D gene: TRBD1

CDR3 DNA: TGTGCCTGGAGTTTGCCCGGGACACAGACCTACGAGCAGTACTTC
CDR3 protein: CAWSLPGTQTYEQYF
J gene: TRBJ2-7
V gene: TRBV30
CDR3 length: 15
clone size: few
D gene: NA

CDR3 DNA: TGTGCCAGCAGCCAAGATTCTAGCGTGGGCACCGGGGAGCTGTTTTTT
CDR3 protein: CASSQDSSVGTGELFF
J gene: TRBJ2-2
V gene: TRBV4-2
CDR3 length: 16
clone size: few
D gene: NA

CDR3 DNA: TGTGCCAGCAGTCCCAGACTTTCCGAGCAGTACTTC
CDR3 protein: CASSPRLSEQYF
J gene: TRBJ2-7
V gene: TRBV6-6
CDR3 length: 12
clone size: NA
D gene: NA

CDR3 DNA: TGTGCCAGCTCAGGAAGGCAGGGAGGTCAGCCCCAGCATTTT
CDR3 protein: CASSGRQGGQPQHF
J gene: TRBJ1-5
V gene: TRBV18
CDR3 length: 14
clone size: NA
D gene: NA

CDR3 DNA: TGTGCCAGCAGCCCAACGACAGTCGAAGCTTTCTTT
CDR3 protein: CASSPTTVEAFF
J gene: TRBJ1-1
V gene: TRBV11-2
CDR3 length: 12
clone size: NA
D gene: NA

CDR3 DNA: TGTGCCAGCAGTGAATTCGACAGGGGGGACACTGAAGCTTTCTTT
CDR3 protein: CASSEFDRGDTEAFF
J gene: TRBJ1-1
V gene: TRBV25-1
CDR3 length: 15
clone size: NA
D gene: TRBD1

CDR3 DNA: TGCAGCGCCGGGGGGGGGCCAACTAATGAAAAACTGTTTTTT
CDR3 protein: CSAGGGPTNEKLFF
J gene: TRBJ1-4
V gene: TRBV29-1
CDR3 length: 14
clone size: NA
D gene: NA

CDR3 DNA: TGTGCCAGCAGTTTTCAGGGCAAAGGAGATACGCAGTATTTT
CDR3 protein: CASSFQGKGDTQYF
J gene: TRBJ2-3
V gene: TRBV28
CDR3 length: 14
clone size: NA
D gene: NA

CDR3 DNA: TGTGCCAGCAGGTCTAGCTCCTATAATTCACCCCTCCACTTT
CDR3 protein: CASRSSSYNSPLHF
J gene: TRBJ1-6
V gene: TRBV6-5
CDR3 length: 14
clone size: NA
D gene: NA

CDR3 DNA: TGTGCCAGCAGCTTGGCCCGAGGGAACACTGAAGCTTTCTTT
CDR3 protein: CASSLARGNTEAFF
J gene: TRBJ1-1
V gene: TRBV7-9
CDR3 length: 14
clone size: NA
D gene: NA

CDR3 DNA: TGTGCCATCAGTGAACTAGCGGGAGTACGCAATGAGCAGTTCTTC
CDR3 protein: CAISELAGVRNEQFF
J gene: TRBJ2-1
V gene: TRBV10-3
CDR3 length: 15
clone size: NA
D gene: TRBD2

CDR3 DNA: TGCAGCGTTTCTCGAGATCAAGAGACCCAGTACTTC
CDR3 protein: CSVSRDQETQYF
J gene: TRBJ2-5
V gene: TRBV29-1
CDR3 length: 12
clone size: NA
D gene: NA

CDR3 DNA: TGTGCCAGCAGCCACTCGGTTGGACTAGCAACTCCCGAGCAGTACTTC
CDR3 protein: CASSHSVGLATPEQYF
J gene: TRBJ2-7
V gene: TRBV7-9
CDR3 length: 16
clone size: few
D gene: TRBD2

CDR3 DNA: TGCGCCAGCAGCCACTTCCAGAATGAGCAGTTCTTC
CDR3 protein: CASSHFQNEQFF
J gene: TRBJ2-1
V gene: TRBV4-1
CDR3 length: 12
clone size: few
D gene: NA

CDR3 DNA: TGCGCCAGCAGCCCACGACAGGCCATGAGCTATGGCTACACCTTC
CDR3 protein: CASSPRQAMSYGYTF
J gene: TRBJ1-2
V gene: TRBV5-1
CDR3 length: 15
clone size: few
D gene: NA

CDR3 DNA: TGTGCCAGTAGGAGGGACAGACCAAAAGAGACCCAGTACTTC
CDR3 protein: CASRRDRPKETQYF
J gene: TRBJ2-5
V gene: TRBV19
CDR3 length: 14
clone size: few
D gene: TRBD1

CDR3 DNA: TGTGCCAGCAGCGTAGGTCCGGTGAACACTGAAGCTTTCTTT
CDR3 protein: CASSVGPVNTEAFF
J gene: TRBJ1-1
V gene: TRBV9
CDR3 length: 14
clone size: NA
D gene: NA

CDR3 DNA: TGTGCCAGCAAATCAAGGAGGGCGACTAATGAAAAACTGTTTTTT
CDR3 protein: CASKSRRATNEKLFF
J gene: TRBJ1-4
V gene: TRBV21-1
CDR3 length: 15
clone size: few
D gene: NA

CDR3 DNA: TGTGCCAGCAGCCACGGGACAGTTGGCGACTATGGCTACACCTTC
CDR3 protein: CASSHGTVGDYGYTF
J gene: TRBJ1-2
V gene: TRBV11-2
CDR3 length: 15
clone size: NA
D gene: TRBD1

CDR3 DNA: TGTGCCAGCAGAGACCTAGCGGGGGGGAGATCGAATGAGCAGTTCTTC
CDR3 protein: CASRDLAGGRSNEQFF
J gene: TRBJ2-1
V gene: TRBV11-2
CDR3 length: 16
clone size: NA
D gene: TRBD2

CDR3 DNA: TGCAGCGCGGCGACAGGTTCTGGAAACACCATATATTTT
CDR3 protein: CSAATGSGNTIYF
J gene: TRBJ1-3
V gene: TRBV29-1
CDR3 length: 13
clone size: few
D gene: NA

CDR3 DNA: TGCGCCAGCAGTTCCCTGGGACAGGGGATCGATACGCAGTATTTT
CDR3 protein: CASSSLGQGIDTQYF
J gene: TRBJ2-3
V gene: TRBV4-3
CDR3 length: 15
clone size: few
D gene: TRBD1

CDR3 DNA: TGTGCCAGCAGTGGCTTTGGGGGCTTCGACCCGTCACGCTACGAGCAGTACTTC
CDR3 protein: CASSGFGGFDPSRYEQYF
J gene: TRBJ2-7
V gene: TRBV6-1
CDR3 length: 18
clone size: few
D gene: NA

CDR3 DNA: TGTGCCAGCAGCTTTACAGGGGCCGAGGTTACGCAGTATTTT
CDR3 protein: CASSFTGAEVTQYF
J gene: TRBJ2-3
V gene: TRBV7-8
CDR3 length: 14
clone size: few
D gene: TRBD1

CDR3 DNA: TGTGCCAGCAGCCCGCAATATAGGGGGACCCCGAACACTGAAGCTTTCTTT
CDR3 protein: CASSPQYRGTPNTEAFF
J gene: TRBJ1-1
V gene: TRBV7-7
CDR3 length: 17
clone size: NA
D gene: NA

CDR3 DNA: TGTGCCAGCAGTGGTGCAGGGAGCAATCAGCCCCAGCATTTT
CDR3 protein: CASSGAGSNQPQHF
J gene: TRBJ1-5
V gene: TRBV2
CDR3 length: 14
clone size: NA
D gene: NA

CDR3 DNA: TGTGCCAGCAGCTTGTCGGGAGGTGGCAACACCATATATTTT
CDR3 protein: CASSLSGGGNTIYF
J gene: TRBJ1-3
V gene: TRBV5-4
CDR3 length: 14
clone size: few
D gene: NA